This passage covers 5 T cell receptor beta chains from one sample sequenced in a study of CD4 T cells in relation to SARS-CoV-2 and coronaviruses. Measured with immunoSEQ multiplex PCR; TCRdb has only the in-frame clones, and not every one. The data hold 28,000 or so clones, with more than 60% observed a single time. Their target antigens are unknown. Unexposed donor CD4+ T cells date from about 2011-2018, before the COVID-19 pandemic. The cells were cultured for under twelve days before CD4+ T cells were isolated. Specimen: CD4+ T cells from PBMCs, cultured in vitro. These receptors were collected from a human donor in good health.

V gene TRBV5-1 combines with J gene TRBJ2-7; a weak D match, TRBD1 (6 bases). The germline V gene has CDR1 SGHRS and CDR2 YFSETQ. Trimming took off 4 bases at V and 3 bases at J, with 17 bases between the two ends. There are 15 residues in the CDR3. CDR3 sequence: CASSEGTLSFYEQYF. The CDR3 nucleotides read TGCGCCAGCAGCGAAGGGACACTTTCCTTCTACGAGCAGTACTTC.

This clone was seen only a few times. The chain carries TRBV19 and TRBJ1-5, with D possibly being TRBD1 (5 bases). Trimming cost V 6 bases and J 3 bases, with 12 bases left between them. The germline gives CDR1 LNHDA, CDR2 SQIVND (reference sequence). The CDR3 consists of 14 residues. DNA of the CDR3: TGTGCCAGTAGCAGGAGGGGACCCAATCAGCCCCAGCATTTT. Amino acid sequence: CASSRRGPNQPQHF.

In its sample, this clone was seen a few times. V usage is TRBV9 and J usage is TRBJ1-2; D is unresolved. Looked up from germline, CDR1 is SGDLS and CDR2 is YYNGEE. This CDR3 contains 17 residues. Trimming removed 4 bases at V and 2 bases at J, with 21 bases between. The chain's CDR3 is CASSPRGGDFGNYGYTF. The DNA for the CDR3 is TGTGCCAGCAGCCCTCGAGGTGGGGATTTTGGGAACTATGGCTACACCTTC.

V usage is TRBV29-1 and J usage is TRBJ2-3; TRBD2 aligns across 15 bases. The CDR3 is 15 amino acids. The junction had 6 bases not matched to a gene; V was cut back by 7 bases and J by 4 bases. Germline V gene data show CDR1 as SQVTM and CDR2 as ANQGSEA. The CDR3 nucleotides read TGCAGCGGGGGACTAGCGGGGGGATCAGCAGATACGCAGTATTTT. It codes for CSGGLAGGSADTQYF.

This chain uses TRBV3-1 (or the pseudogene TRBV3-2) with TRBJ2-3; the D is unclear. This CDR3 spans 14 amino acids. The V and J ends lost 2 bases and 0 bases respectively, with 6 bases between them. CDR1 and CDR2 (germline): LGHDT, YNNKEL (reference sequence). The CDR3 region has the DNA TGTGCCAGCAGCCAACAAGATAGCACAGATACGCAGTATTTT. It specifies CASSQQDSTDTQYF.